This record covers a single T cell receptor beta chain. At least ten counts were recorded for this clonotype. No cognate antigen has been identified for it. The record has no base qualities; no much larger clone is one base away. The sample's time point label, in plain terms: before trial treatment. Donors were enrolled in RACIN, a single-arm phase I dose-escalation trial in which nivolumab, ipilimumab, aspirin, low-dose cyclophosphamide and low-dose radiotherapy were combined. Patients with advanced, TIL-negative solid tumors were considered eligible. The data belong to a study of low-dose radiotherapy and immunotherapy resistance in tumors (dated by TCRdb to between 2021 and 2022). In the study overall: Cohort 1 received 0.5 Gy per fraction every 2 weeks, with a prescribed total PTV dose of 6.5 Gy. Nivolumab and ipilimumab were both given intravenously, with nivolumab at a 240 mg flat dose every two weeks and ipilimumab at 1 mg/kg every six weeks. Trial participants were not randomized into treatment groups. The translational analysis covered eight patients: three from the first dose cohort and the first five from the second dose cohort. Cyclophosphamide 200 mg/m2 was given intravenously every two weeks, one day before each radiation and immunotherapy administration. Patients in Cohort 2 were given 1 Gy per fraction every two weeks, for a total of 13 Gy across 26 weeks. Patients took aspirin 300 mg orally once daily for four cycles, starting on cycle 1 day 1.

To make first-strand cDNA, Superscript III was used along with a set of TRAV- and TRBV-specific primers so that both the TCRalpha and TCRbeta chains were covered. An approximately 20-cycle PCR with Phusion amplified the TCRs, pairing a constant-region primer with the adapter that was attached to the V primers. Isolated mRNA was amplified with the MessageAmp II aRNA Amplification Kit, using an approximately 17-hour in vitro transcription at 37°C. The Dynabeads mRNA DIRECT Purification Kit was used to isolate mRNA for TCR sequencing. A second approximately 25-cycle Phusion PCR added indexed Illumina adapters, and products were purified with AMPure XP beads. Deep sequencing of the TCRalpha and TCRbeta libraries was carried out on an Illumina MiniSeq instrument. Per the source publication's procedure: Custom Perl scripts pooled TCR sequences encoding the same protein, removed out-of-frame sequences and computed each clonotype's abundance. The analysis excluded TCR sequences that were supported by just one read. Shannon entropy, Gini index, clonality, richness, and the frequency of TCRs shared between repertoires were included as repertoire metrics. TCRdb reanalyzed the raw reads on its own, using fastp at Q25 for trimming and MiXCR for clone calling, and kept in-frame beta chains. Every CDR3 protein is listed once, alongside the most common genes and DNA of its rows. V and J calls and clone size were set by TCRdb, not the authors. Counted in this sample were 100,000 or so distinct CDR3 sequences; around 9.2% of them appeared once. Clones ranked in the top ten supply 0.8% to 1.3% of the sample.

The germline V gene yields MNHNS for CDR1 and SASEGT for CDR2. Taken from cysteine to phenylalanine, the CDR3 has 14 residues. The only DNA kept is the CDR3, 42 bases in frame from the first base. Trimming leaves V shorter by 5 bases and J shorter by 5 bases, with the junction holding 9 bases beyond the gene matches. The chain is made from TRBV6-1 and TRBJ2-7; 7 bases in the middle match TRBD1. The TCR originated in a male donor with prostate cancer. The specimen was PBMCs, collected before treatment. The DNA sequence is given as TGTGCCAGCAGTTTGGGACAGCCCCTCGACGAGCAGTACTTC. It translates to CASSLGQPLDEQYF.